This T cell receptor beta chain emerged from a study of cytomegalovirus exposure and HLA in healthy donors. Whole-study context: One earlier analysis, a look at about 179 million T cells, found 117 million unique TCR beta sequences.

PCR primers comprised 60 Vbeta and 13 Jbeta primers. TCRdb's table, derived via immunoSEQ multiplex PCR, lists solely in-frame clones and lacks some. The data contain 160,000 or so clones, around four fifths of them singletons. Germline assignment: CDR1 MNHEY and CDR2 SVGAGI. The CDR3 has 16 residues. V lost 2 bases to trimming and J lost 5 bases; unmatched junction nucleotides: 10. Sequencing was performed on PBMCs. The receptor was isolated from a man aged 18 to 29 in good health and CMV-seronegative. The gene calls are TRBV6-5 and TRBJ2-7; 9 nucleotides agree with TRBD2. The CDR3 DNA reads as TGTGCCAGCAGTTACGTAGGCGGGAGGGCCCTCCACGAGCAGTACTTC. This encodes CASSYVGGRALHEQYF.